This T cell receptor (beta chain) was found in a study of T cell responses to AZD1222 COVID-19 vaccine (dated by TCRdb to the early 2020s). Looking at the study overall: TCR sequencing was performed for 230 to 250 trial participants, of whom some 200 were given two doses of AZD1222 and around 25 were given two doses of MenACWY control vaccine. Trial participants were enrolled by age into 18-55, 56-69 and 70-plus year subgroups, with approximately 160, 26 and 62 TCR-sequenced participants respectively.

What the research found in general, with its limitations: CD4 TCRs associated with the vaccine covered the entire spike protein, and the dominant responses were in regions 160-218 and 743-854. The 56-69-year group was small, and its depth increase did not reach significance, likely because of low power. Because no samples from the day 14 peak response were available, repertoires could be characterized only after the peak T cell response. Most participants were white British and females outnumbered males, and the authors suggested that clonal diversity may have been underestimated. Reportedly, close to half of the unique spike-specific TCRs recognized epitopes lying outside the regions that are mutated in the B.1.351 and B.1.1.7 variants. Spike-specific TCR breadth and depth rose significantly after two AZD1222 doses compared with day 0 and with MenACWY recipients. Conclusions about previously exposed vaccinees are limited, since just six AZD1222 recipients were seropositive for SARS-CoV-2 at baseline.

The CDR3 regions of human TCRbeta chains were subjected to immunosequencing. In the source study's methods: TCRs in the repertoires were compared against a reference library of SARS-CoV-2-specific TCRs that had been generated with the MIRA antigen-specificity platform. Breadth was defined as the fraction of unique TCRs that were SARS-CoV-2-associated, and depth was defined as the fraction of total T cells that were SARS-CoV-2-associated. Using the MIRA data, each spike-specific TCR was assigned both to the spike region to which the TCR was reactive and to a CD4 or CD8 class. Log10-transformed breadth and depth values were compared by one-way ANOVA with Sidak's multiple comparisons tests. In TCRdb, the immuneACCESS table is reduced to in-frame sequences with V and J assigned. These tables do not hold every clone; where another copy was compared, an unresolved V gene accounts for under half, and the others remain unexplained. V and J calls and clone size follow that table, whereas D and trimming were derived from the DNA. For this sample the table gives 150,000 to 200,000 clones, of which approximately 94% were detected only once. Approximately 5.5% of the sample rests with the top ten.

About this clone itself: Its recognized antigen is unknown. No base quality values were provided; no much bigger clone lies one nucleotide off.

For this chain, trimming is 5 bases at the V end and 7 bases at the J end, and the number of junction bases without a gene match is 2. Its CDR3 holds 12 amino acids, cysteine through phenylalanine. The kept DNA is CDR3 alone, 36 bases in frame from the first base. Taken with the paper, the label for time point translates to: about 28 days (+/-7) after the second vaccine dose. Because spike-specific TCR depth and breadth did not differ between the two schedules, AZD1222 recipients who got a second dose at roughly 4 weeks were pooled with those who got a second dose at roughly 12 weeks. Vaccinee samples were obtained from the UK trials COV001 and COV002, which included a single-blind randomized controlled phase 2/3 trial of AZD1222 (ChAdOx1 nCoV-19) in healthy adults. For TCRbeta chain sequencing, PBMC samples were collected from trial participants at day 0 and at day 28 after the second dose.

The specimen was peripheral blood, collected 28 days after the second AZD1222 dose. The sequence came from an adult who received the AZD1222 COVID-19 vaccine. This receptor chain uses TRBV12-3 or TRBV12-4 and TRBJ1-5; 7 bases in the middle match TRBD1. The CDR3 is CASSQDRQPQHF. The nucleotide sequence reads as follows: TGTGCCAGCAGTCAGGACAGGCAGCCCCAGCATTTT.